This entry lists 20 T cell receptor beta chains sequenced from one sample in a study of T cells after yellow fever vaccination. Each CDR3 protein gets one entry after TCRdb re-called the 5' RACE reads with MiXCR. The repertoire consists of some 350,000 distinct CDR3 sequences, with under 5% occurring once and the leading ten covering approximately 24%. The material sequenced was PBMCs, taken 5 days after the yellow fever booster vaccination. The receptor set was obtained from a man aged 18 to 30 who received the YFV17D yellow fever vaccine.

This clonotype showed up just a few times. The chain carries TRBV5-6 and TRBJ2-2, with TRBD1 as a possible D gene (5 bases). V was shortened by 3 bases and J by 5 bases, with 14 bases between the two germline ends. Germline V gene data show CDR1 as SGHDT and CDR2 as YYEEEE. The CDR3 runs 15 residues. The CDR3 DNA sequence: TGTGCCAGCAGCTGGGGCCCCCCTGAGACCGGGGAGCTGTTTTTT. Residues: CASSWGPPETGELFF.

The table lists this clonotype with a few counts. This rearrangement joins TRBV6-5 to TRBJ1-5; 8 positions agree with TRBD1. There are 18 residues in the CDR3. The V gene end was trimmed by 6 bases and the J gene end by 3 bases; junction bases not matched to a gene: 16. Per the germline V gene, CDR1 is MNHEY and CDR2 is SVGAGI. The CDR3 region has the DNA TGTGCCAGCAGCCGATTACCGAGACAGGGGATGGCCAATCAGCCCCAGCATTTT. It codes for CASSRLPRQGMANQPQHF.

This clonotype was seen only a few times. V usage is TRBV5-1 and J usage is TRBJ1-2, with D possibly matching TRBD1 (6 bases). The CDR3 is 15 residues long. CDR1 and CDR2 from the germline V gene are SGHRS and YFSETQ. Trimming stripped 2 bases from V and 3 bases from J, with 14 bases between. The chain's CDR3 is CASSFQGSIDYGYTF. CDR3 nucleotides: TGCGCCAGCAGCTTCCAGGGGTCTATAGACTATGGCTACACCTTC.

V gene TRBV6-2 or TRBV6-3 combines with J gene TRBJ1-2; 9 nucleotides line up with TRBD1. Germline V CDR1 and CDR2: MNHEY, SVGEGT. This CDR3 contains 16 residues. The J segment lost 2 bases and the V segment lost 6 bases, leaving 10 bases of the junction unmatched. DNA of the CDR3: TGTGCCAGCAGGGGACAGGGAGCAGCGGGGAACTATGGCTACACCTTC. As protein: CASRGQGAAGNYGYTF.

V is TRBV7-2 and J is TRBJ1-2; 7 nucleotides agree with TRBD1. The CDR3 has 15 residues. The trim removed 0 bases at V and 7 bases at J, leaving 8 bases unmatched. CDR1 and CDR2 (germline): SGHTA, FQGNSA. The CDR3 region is CASSLAPTGTSGYTF. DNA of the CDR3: TGTGCCAGCAGCTTAGCACCGACAGGGACCTCTGGCTACACCTTC.

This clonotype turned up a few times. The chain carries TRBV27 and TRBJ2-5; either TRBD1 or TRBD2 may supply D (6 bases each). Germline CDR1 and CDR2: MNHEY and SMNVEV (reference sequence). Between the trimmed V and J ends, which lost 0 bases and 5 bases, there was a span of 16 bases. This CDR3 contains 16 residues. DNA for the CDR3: TGTGCCAGCAGTTTATCACCGGGGGCCCCCCCGGAGACCCAGTACTTC. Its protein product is CASSLSPGAPPETQYF.

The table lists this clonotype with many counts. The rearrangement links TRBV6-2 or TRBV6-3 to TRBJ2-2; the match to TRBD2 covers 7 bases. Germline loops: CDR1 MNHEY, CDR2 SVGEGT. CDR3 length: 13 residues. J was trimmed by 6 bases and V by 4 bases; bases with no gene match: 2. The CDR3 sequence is CASSWTSPGELFF. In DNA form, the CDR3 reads TGTGCCAGCAGTTGGACTAGTCCCGGGGAGCTGTTTTTT.

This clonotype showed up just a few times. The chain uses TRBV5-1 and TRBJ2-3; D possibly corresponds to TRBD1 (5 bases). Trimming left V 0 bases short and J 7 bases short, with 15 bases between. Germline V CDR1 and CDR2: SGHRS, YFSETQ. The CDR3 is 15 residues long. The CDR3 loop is CASSLAAGIEHTQYF. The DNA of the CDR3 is TGCGCCAGCAGCTTGGCGGCAGGGATTGAACATACGCAGTATTTT.

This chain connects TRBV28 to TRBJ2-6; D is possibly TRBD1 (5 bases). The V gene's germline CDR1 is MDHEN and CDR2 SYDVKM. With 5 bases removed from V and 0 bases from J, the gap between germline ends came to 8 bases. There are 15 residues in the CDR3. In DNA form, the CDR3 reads TGTGCCAGCAGTATTGACAGCTCTGGGGCCAACGTCCTGACTTTC. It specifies CASSIDSSGANVLTF.

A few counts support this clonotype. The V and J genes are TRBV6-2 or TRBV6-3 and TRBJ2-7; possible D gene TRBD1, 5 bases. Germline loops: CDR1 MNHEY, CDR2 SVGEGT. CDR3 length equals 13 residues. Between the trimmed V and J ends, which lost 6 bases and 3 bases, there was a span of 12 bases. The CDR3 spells CASRPSTGYEQYV. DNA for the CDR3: TGTGCCAGCAGGCCCTCCACAGGCTACGAGCAGTACGTC.

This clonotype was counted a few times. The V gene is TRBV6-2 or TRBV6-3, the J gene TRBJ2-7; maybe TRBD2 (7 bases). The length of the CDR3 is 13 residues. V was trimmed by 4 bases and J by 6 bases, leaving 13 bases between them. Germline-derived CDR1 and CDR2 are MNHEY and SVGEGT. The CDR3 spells CASSLGGASEQYF. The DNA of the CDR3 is TGTGCCAGCAGTTTGGGGGGGGCAAGCGAGCAGTACTTC.

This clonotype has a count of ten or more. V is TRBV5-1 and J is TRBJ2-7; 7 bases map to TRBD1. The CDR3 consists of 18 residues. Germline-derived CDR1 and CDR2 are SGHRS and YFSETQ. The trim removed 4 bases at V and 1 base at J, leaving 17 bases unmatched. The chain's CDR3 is CASSLSNRDRVMSYEQYF. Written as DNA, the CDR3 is TGCGCCAGCAGCCTGTCCAACCGGGACAGAGTAATGTCCTACGAGCAGTACTTC. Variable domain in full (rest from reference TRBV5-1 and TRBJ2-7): KAGVTQTPRYLIKTRGQQVTLSCSPISGHRSVSWYQQTPGQGLQFLFEYFSETQRNKGNFPGRFSGRQFSNSRSEMNVSTLELGDSALYLCASSLSNRDRVMSYEQYFGPGTRLTVT.

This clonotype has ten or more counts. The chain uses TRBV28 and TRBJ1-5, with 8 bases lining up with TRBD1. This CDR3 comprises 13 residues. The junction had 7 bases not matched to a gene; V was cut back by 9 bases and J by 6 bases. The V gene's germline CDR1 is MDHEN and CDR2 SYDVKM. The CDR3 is CASHRGMIQPQHF. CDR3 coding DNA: TGTGCCAGTCACAGGGGGATGATTCAGCCCCAGCATTTT. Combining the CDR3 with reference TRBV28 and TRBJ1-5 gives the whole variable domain DVKVTQSSRYLVKRTGEKVFLECVQDMDHENMFWYRQDPGLGLRLIYFSYDVKMKEKGDIPEGYSVSREKKERFSLILESASTNQTSMYLCASHRGMIQPQHFGDGTRLSIL.

CDR3 nucleotide sequence: TGTGCCAGCAGCCAAGATATTTCTGGGGCCAACGTCCTGACTTTC. Protein: CASSQDISGANVLTF. This chain uses TRBV3-1 with TRBJ2-6, with D hard to call. The CDR3 is 15 amino acids. Germline V gene data show CDR1 as LGHDT and CDR2 as YNNKEL (reference sequence). Deletions cut 0 bases from V and 1 base from J, with 4 bases between. Variable domain in full (rest from reference TRBV3-1 and TRBJ2-6): DTAVSQTPKYLVTQMGNDKSIKCEQNLGHDTMYWYKQDSKKFLKIMFSYNNKELIINETVPNRFSPKSPDKAHLNLHINSLELGDSAVYFCASSQDISGANVLTFGAGSRLTVL.

CDR3 protein: CASSLEFRAGQFF. Written as DNA, the CDR3 is TGTGCCAGCAGCTTGGAATTTCGGGCGGGGCAGTTCTTC. This chain connects TRBV5-4 to TRBJ2-1; D possibly corresponds to TRBD2 (5 bases). V was pared by 0 bases and J by 12 bases, with 13 bases between. The germline V gene has CDR1 SGHNT and CDR2 YYREEE (reference sequence). CDR3 length equals 13 residues.

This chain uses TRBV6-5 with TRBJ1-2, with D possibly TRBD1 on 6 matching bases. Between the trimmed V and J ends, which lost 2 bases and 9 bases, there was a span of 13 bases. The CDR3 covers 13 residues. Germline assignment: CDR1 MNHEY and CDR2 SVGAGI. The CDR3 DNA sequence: TGTGCCAGCAGTTACGACAGGTTCAAAAGCTACACCTTC. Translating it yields CASSYDRFKSYTF.

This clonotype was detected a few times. The DNA of the CDR3 is TGTGCCAGCAGTTACTCGATTCCCGGCGGGGCTTTTAACTATGGCTACACCTTC. Translation: CASSYSIPGGAFNYGYTF. The chain combines TRBV6-6 with TRBJ1-2; D possibly corresponds to TRBD1 (5 bases). Per germline, CDR1 MNHNY and CDR2 SVGAGI (reference sequence). The germline V and J ends were trimmed by 0 bases and 1 base, with 18 bases remaining between them. The CDR3 runs 18 residues.

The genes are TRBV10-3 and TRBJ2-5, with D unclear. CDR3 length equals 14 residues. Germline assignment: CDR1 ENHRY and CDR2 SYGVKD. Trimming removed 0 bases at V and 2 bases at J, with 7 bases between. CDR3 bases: TGTGCCATCAGTGAGTCTGTGGGTCAAGAGACCCAGTACTTC. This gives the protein CAISESVGQETQYF.

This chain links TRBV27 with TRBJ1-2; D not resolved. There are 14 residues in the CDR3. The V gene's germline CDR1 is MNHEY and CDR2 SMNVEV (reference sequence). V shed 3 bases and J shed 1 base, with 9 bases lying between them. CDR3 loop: CASSFLVGNYGYTF. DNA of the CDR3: TGTGCCAGCAGTTTTCTTGTCGGTAACTATGGCTACACCTTC.

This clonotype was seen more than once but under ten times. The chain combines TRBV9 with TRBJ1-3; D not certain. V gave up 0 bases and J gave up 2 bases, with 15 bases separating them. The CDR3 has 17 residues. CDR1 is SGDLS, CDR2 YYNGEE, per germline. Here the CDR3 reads CASSVAVTAPPGNTIYF. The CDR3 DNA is TGTGCCAGCAGCGTAGCGGTGACTGCCCCACCTGGAAACACCATATATTTT.